The 7 T cell receptor beta chains presented below share a single source sample, sequenced in a study of blood T cell repertoires in COVID-19 (dated by TCRdb to between 2020 and 2021). The library was obtained by the immunoSEQ multiplex PCR assay. In its TCRdb copy, this immuneACCESS table keeps in-frame sequences only and misses some clones. Where compared with another copy, unresolved V genes explain less than half of these, and the others have no known cause. Within this sample are just over 70,000 clones, with approximately 89% of them counted one time only. The ten most abundant clones make up nearly 8.5% of the sample. Sequencing input: peripheral blood. The receptor source for this set is a human donor in a cohort sampled during active COVID-19.

V gene TRBV6-5 combines with J gene TRBJ2-7, with 7 bases matching TRBD2. Germline values: CDR1 MNHEY, CDR2 SVGAGI. The CDR3 totals 15 residues. The V gene end was trimmed by 2 bases and the J gene end by 1 base; junction bases not matched to a gene: 5. Here the CDR3 reads CASSYGVGGSYEQYF. The CDR3 DNA sequence: TGTGCCAGCAGTTACGGGGTGGGAGGGTCCTACGAGCAGTACTTC.

The chain is built from TRBV27 and TRBJ2-7, with 7 bases fitting TRBD1. With 5 bases clipped from V and 7 bases from J, the junction kept 11 bases outside the gene matches. This CDR3 is built from 14 residues. In germline, CDR1 is MNHEY, CDR2 SMNVEV (reference sequence). The CDR3 spells CASSPMTGPGEQYF. The CDR3, as DNA: TGTGCCAGCAGTCCTATGACAGGGCCGGGGGAGCAGTACTTC.

In its sample, this clone was seen once. The rearrangement joins TRBV2 to TRBJ1-2; 11 nucleotides agree with TRBD1. Germline V gene lookup returns CDR1 SNHLY and CDR2 FYNNEI. CDR3 size: 15 residues. J lost 3 bases, V lost 6 bases, and 6 bases had no gene match. CDR3 bases: TGTGCCAGCAGAGGGTTGGACAGGGGGCACTATGGCTACACCTTC. This codes for CASRGLDRGHYGYTF.

The genes are TRBV23-1 and TRBJ1-2; a possible D gene is TRBD1 (6 bases). Being an ORF, TRBV23-1 has a function that is uncertain. V dropped 0 bases and J dropped 4 bases, with 12 bases sitting between them. The CDR3 covers 15 residues. CDR3 residues: CASSQSKGQTYGYTF. In DNA, the CDR3 is TGCGCCAGCAGTCAATCGAAAGGACAGACCTATGGCTACACCTTC.

This clone showed up just once. The V and J genes are TRBV5-1 and TRBJ2-2; tentatively, D is TRBD2 (6 bases). The CDR3 loop spans 15 amino acids. The germline V and J ends were trimmed by 2 bases and 6 bases, with 14 bases remaining between them. Germline values: CDR1 SGHRS, CDR2 YFSETQ. CDR3 amino acids: CASSFGGGDPGELFF. As DNA, the CDR3 is TGCGCCAGCAGCTTCGGAGGAGGGGATCCCGGGGAGCTGTTTTTT.

This sequence joins TRBV9 and TRBJ2-7, with 10 positions matching TRBD2. The germline CDR1 and CDR2 sequences are SGDLS and YYNGEE. The junction had 3 bases not matched to a gene; V was cut back by 0 bases and J by 3 bases. CDR3 size: 15 residues. The CDR3 bases are TGTGCCAGCAGCGTAGCGGCTAGCGGGGGCTACGAGCAGTACTTC. It translates to CASSVAASGGYEQYF.

This clone was detected only once. The chain has TRBV28 and TRBJ1-1; TRBD1 matches at 8 bases. Per the germline V gene, CDR1 is MDHEN and CDR2 is SYDVKM. Trimming removed 5 bases from V and 1 base from J; junction bases left unmatched: 3. The CDR3 has 14 amino acids. The CDR3 protein is CASSVTGANTEAFF. CDR3 coding DNA: TGTGCCAGCAGTGTGACAGGGGCGAACACTGAAGCTTTCTTT.